The 4 T cell receptor beta chains presented below share a single source sample, sequenced in a study of a mutant IDH1 vaccine in newly diagnosed glioma. Time point: week 23, last vaccination. A single vaccine dose contained 300 ug of mutant IDH1 20-mer peptide, and topical imiquimod was used with it. Their antigens remain unidentified. Profiled with immunoSEQ multiplex PCR; TCRdb holds only in-frame clones, not every one. The sample contains some 33,000 clones, around 87% of which appear only once. The sample in question was PBMCs, obtained from a glioma patient whose treatment included an IDH1 peptide vaccine. All receptors derive from a man in his forties with glioma.

J is TRBJ2-1 and V is TRBV5-6; 7 bases align to TRBD2. The germline CDR1 and CDR2 sequences are SGHDT and YYEEEE. CDR3 size: 14 residues. The J segment lost 6 bases and the V segment lost 3 bases, leaving 6 bases of the junction unmatched. The DNA of the CDR3 is TGTGCCAGCAGCTCCGGGACTATCATCAATGAGCAGTTCTTC. This sequence encodes CASSSGTIINEQFF. Filled out from reference TRBV5-6 and TRBJ2-1, the complete variable domain reads DAGVTQSPTHLIKTRGQQVTLRCSPKSGHDTVSWYQQALGQGPQFIFQYYEEEERQRGNFPDRFSGHQFPNYSSELNVNALLLGDSALYLCASSSGTIINEQFFGPGTRLTVL.

The J gene is TRBJ2-7, the V gene TRBV5-6, with 11 nucleotides matching TRBD1. V was pared by 4 bases and J by 3 bases, with 3 bases of the junction left unmatched. Germline CDR1 SGHDT, CDR2 YYEEEE. This CDR3 comprises 14 residues. CDR3 sequence (DNA): TGTGCCAGCAGCCCCGGGACAGGGGGCTACGAGCAGTACTTC. Translating it yields CASSPGTGGYEQYF.

V is TRBV10-3 and J is TRBJ1-4; D is ambiguous. The CDR3 has 15 residues. Germline V gene sequence: CDR1 ENHRY, CDR2 SYGVKD. Trimming shortened V by 3 bases and J by 5 bases, and 13 bases separated the two germline ends. In DNA, the CDR3 is TGTGCCATCAGTGAAGGCGGCGAAGCAAATGAAAAACTGTTTTTT. It is translated as CAISEGGEANEKLFF.

V usage is TRBV7-2 and J usage is TRBJ2-2; possible D gene TRBD2, 6 bases. The CDR3 totals 16 residues. The V end was cut by 1 base, the J end by 4 bases, with 13 bases between. Germline values: CDR1 SGHTA, CDR2 FQGNSA. DNA of the CDR3: TGTGCCAGCAGCTTAGGGGGCCGGGGGAGCACCGGGGAGCTGTTTTTT. This encodes CASSLGGRGSTGELFF.